What follows describes a single T cell receptor beta chain. From RNA transcripts, TCR beta CDR3 regions were amplified. During a first-round RT-PCR of the TCR CDR3, the HTBI primer set was used. TCRdb redid the calling of the multiplex PCR reads with MiXCR, one entry per CDR3 protein. The table includes approximately 400,000 distinct CDR3 sequences, 15% to 20% detected once. The sample comes from a study of T cells in Graves' hyperthyroidism and ophthalmopathy. CDR1 is SGDLS and CDR2 is YYNGEE in the germline V gene. The J segment lost 6 bases and the V segment lost 4 bases, leaving 8 bases of the junction unmatched. The CDR3 covers 14 residues.

The sequenced material came from blood. The source is a man younger than 35 with Graves' ophthalmopathy. V gene TRBV9 combines with J gene TRBJ1-2; TRBD1 matches 8 bases. The CDR3 bases are TGTGCCAGCAGCCTCCCAGGGGGCGAGAATGGCTACACCTTC. Amino acids: CASSLPGGENGYTF.